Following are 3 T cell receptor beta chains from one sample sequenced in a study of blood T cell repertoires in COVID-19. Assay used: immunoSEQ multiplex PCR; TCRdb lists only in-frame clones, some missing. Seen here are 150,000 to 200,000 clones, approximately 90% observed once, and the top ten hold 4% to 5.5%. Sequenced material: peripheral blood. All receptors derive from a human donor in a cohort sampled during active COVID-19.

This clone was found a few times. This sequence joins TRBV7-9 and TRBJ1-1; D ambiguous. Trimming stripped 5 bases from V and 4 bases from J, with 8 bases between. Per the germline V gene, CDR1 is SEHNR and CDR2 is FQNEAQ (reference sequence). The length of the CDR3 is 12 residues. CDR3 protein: CASSQTGTEAFF. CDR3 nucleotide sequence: TGTGCCAGCAGCCAGACGGGCACTGAAGCTTTCTTT.

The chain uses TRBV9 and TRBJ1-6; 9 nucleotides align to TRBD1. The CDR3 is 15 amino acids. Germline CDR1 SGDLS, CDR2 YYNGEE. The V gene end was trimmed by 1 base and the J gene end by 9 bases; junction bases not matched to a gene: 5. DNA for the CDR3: TGTGCCAGCAGCGTAACACAGGGGGCGGCTTCACCCCTCCACTTT. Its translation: CASSVTQGAASPLHF.

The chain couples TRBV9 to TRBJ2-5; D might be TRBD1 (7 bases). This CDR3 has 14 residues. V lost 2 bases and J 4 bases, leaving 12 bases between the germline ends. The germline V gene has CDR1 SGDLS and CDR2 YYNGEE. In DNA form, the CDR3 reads TGTGCCAGCAGCGTCCAGGGGGGCGGAGAGACCCAGTACTTC. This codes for CASSVQGGGETQYF.